Below are 8 T cell receptor beta chains sequenced from a single sample in a study of shared clonotypes between healthy human individuals. This table comes from immunoSEQ multiplex PCR, and its TCRdb copy is limited to in-frame clones, with some not included. The profile shows more than 400,000 clones, 81% of them singletons. What was sequenced was PBMCs. The receptors were sampled from a woman in her thirties or forties in good health. Some clones in this sample may be carry-over from other donors' samples.

On this clone itself: With a far larger clone one base away, a read error is the likely cause. This sample includes further DNA sequences coding for the same CDR3. The V call is TRBV28, the J call TRBJ2-7, with a possible D match to TRBD2 (6 bases). CDR3 size: 12 residues. The germline CDR1 and CDR2 sequences are MDHEN and SYDVKM. CDR3 in amino acids: CASSLAVYEQYF. CDR3 sequence (DNA): TGTGCTAGCAGTTTAGCGGTCTACGAGCAGTACTTC.

The V and J genes are TRBV7-8 and TRBJ2-2; D uncertain. The germline V gene has CDR1 SGHVS and CDR2 FQNEAQ. Trimming stripped 6 bases from V and 0 bases from J, with 11 bases between. This CDR3 region has 15 residues. This CDR3 is CASRRTSANTGELFF. CDR3 in DNA: TGTGCCAGCAGGCGGACCAGCGCGAACACCGGGGAGCTGTTTTTT. The full variable domain, its missing parts supplied by reference TRBV7-8 and TRBJ2-2, is GAGVSQSPRYKVAKRGQDVALRCDPISGHVSLFWYQQALGQGPEFLTYFQNEAQLDKSGLPSDRFFAERPEGSVSTLKIQRTQQEDSAVYLCASRRTSANTGELFFGEGSRLTVL.

The J gene is TRBJ2-3, the V gene TRBV7-3; 7 nucleotides match TRBD1. Unmatched junction bases numbered 6, after V lost 6 bases and J lost 6 bases. CDR3 length: 13 amino acids. The V gene's germline CDR1 is SGHTA and CDR2 FQGTGA. The CDR3 coding sequence is TGTGCCAGCAGGCCAGGGGGTCTGGATACGCAGTATTTT. Protein product: CASRPGGLDTQYF.

The count of this clone is one. One base separates it from a far larger clone, so it is likely a read error. Other DNA sequences in the same sample also yield this CDR3. This chain joins TRBV7-2 and TRBJ2-7, with D hard to call. The CDR3 consists of 15 residues. V lost 0 bases and J lost 6, with 15 bases in between. CDR1 and CDR2 from the germline V gene are SGHTA and FQGNSA. Here the CDR3 DNA reads TGTGCCAGCAGCTTAGCTGGTGGGAAATCGACCGAGCAGTACTTC. Translated, it gives CASSLAGGKSTEQYF.

Remarks on this clone: A single base is all that separates this from a far larger clone, so a read error is likely. The chain uses TRBV25-1 and TRBJ2-1; 8 nucleotides align to TRBD2. V shed 8 bases, J shed 4 bases, and the junction held 10 bases outside the gene matches. Germline lookup yields CDR1 MGHDK and CDR2 SYGVNS. The CDR3 is 15 residues long. CDR3 in amino acids: CASSEQGLEYNEQFF. As DNA, the CDR3 is TGTGCCAGCTCGGAACAGGGACTAGAATACAATGAGCAGTTCTTC. Looking up the rest from reference TRBV25-1 and TRBJ2-1 gives the full variable domain: EADIYQTPRYLVIGTGKKITLECSQTMGHDKMYWYQQDPGMELHLIHYSYGVNSTEKGDLSSESTVSRIRTEHFPLTLESARPSHTSQYLCASSEQGLEYNEQFFGPGTRLTVL.

J is TRBJ2-5 and V is TRBV4-1; 9 bases are a match to TRBD2. Unmatched junction bases numbered 7, after V lost 1 base and J lost 1 base. Germline V gives CDR1 MGHRA, CDR2 YSYEKL. CDR3 size: 17 residues. CDR3 amino acids: CASSQVWGSGSQETQYF. The CDR3, as DNA: TGCGCCAGCAGCCAAGTGTGGGGTAGCGGGAGCCAAGAGACCCAGTACTTC.

This rearrangement joins TRBV27 to TRBJ2-2; no reliable D call. Germline assignment: CDR1 MNHEY and CDR2 SMNVEV (reference sequence). CDR3 length equals 12 residues. Trimming removed 2 bases from V and 7 bases from J, with 5 bases in between. As DNA, the CDR3 is TGTGCCAGCAGTTTACTTCTCGGGGAGCTGTTTTTT. Translation gives CASSLLLGELFF.

The rearrangement uses TRBV19 and TRBJ2-7; 7 nucleotides align to TRBD1. Germline V CDR1 and CDR2: LNHDA, SQIVND (reference sequence). After removal of 4 bases from V and 7 bases from J, the junction contained 10 bases not matched to a gene. The CDR3 is 14 amino acids. The CDR3, as DNA: TGTGCCAGTAGTAACAGGGGACAGAGCCTGGAGCAGTACTTC. Amino acid sequence: CASSNRGQSLEQYF.